This record looks at one T cell receptor (beta chain) sequence and its context. Its antigen is unidentified. The sample comes from a study of cytomegalovirus exposure and HLA in healthy donors. General study findings and limits: Rare TCR sequences predominated, though certain public TCRs were found in many donors. The authors listed around 150 TCR beta chains as cytomegalovirus-associated. It was confirmed in vitro that a few of the CMV-associated chains were specific for CMV antigens.

Profiling relied on immunoSEQ multiplex PCR, and the TCRdb table lists in-frame clones only, not all of them. Among over 200,000 clones listed, around 87% were seen once. The germline V gene encodes CDR1 MNHEY and CDR2 SMNVEV (reference sequence). The CDR3 contains 19 residues. V was clipped by 0 bases and J by 0 bases; unmatched bases: 10. Sequences were obtained from PBMCs. V and J are TRBV27 and TRBJ2-5; TRBD2 matches 10 bases. This clonotype originated in a woman aged 18-35 years in good health and CMV-seropositive. CDR3 protein: CASSLSIGLAGENQETQYF. The CDR3 DNA follows: TGTGCCAGCAGTTTATCGATCGGGCTAGCGGGAGAAAACCAAGAGACCCAGTACTTC.